The next 32 T cell receptor beta chains were all read from a single sample in a study of blood T cell repertoires in COVID-19. This table comes from immunoSEQ multiplex PCR, and its TCRdb copy is limited to in-frame clones, with some not included. The sample gives 150,000 or so clones, around four fifths of which show up once; 35% to 45% is in the top ten. Sequenced input: peripheral blood. These receptors all stem from a human donor in a cohort sampled during active COVID-19.

The chain recombines TRBV4-3 with TRBJ2-3; D gene uncertain. Germline V gene lookup returns CDR1 LGHNA and CDR2 YSLEER. With 4 bases removed from V and 2 bases from J, the gap between germline ends came to 13 bases. The CDR3 runs 15 residues. The CDR3 bases are TGCGCCAGCAGCCCCCGGGTGGCGTACACAGATACGCAGTATTTT. Residues: CASSPRVAYTDTQYF.

The chain links TRBV28 to TRBJ2-3, with TRBD2 as a possible D gene (6 bases). The ends were cut back, 5 bases at V and 1 base at J, with 10 bases in the middle. From germline, CDR1 is MDHEN and CDR2 SYDVKM. The CDR3 consists of 14 residues. DNA of the CDR3: TGTGCCAGCAGTCCGGCGGGGCGCACAGATACGCAGTATTTT. It specifies CASSPAGRTDTQYF.

This clone has only one observation. This chain connects TRBV2 to TRBJ2-1; D possibly corresponds to TRBD1 (6 bases). This CDR3 comprises 13 residues. Germline CDR1 reads SNHLY; CDR2 reads FYNNEI. V dropped 5 bases and J dropped 15 bases, with 20 bases sitting between them. The CDR3 DNA reads TGTGCCAGCAGTCTCCAGACAGGTTTCCACCCGTTCTTC. Translated: CASSLQTGFHPFF.

The gene calls are TRBV5-3 and TRBJ2-3, with D possibly matching TRBD2 (5 bases). TRBV5-3 is noted as an ORF with a role that remains uncertain. This CDR3 is built from 12 residues. V lost 3 bases to trimming and J lost 14 bases, with 16 bases between them. The CDR3 DNA reads as TGTGCCAGAAGCTCCCAGCCGCAGGCGGGGTATTTT. Amino acids: CARSSQPQAGYF.

This clone was counted between two and nine times. This chain connects TRBV10-3 to TRBJ1-5, with D possibly being TRBD1 (5 bases). Trimming cost V 11 bases and J 5 bases, with 19 bases left between them. Germline lookup yields CDR1 ENHRY and CDR2 SYGVKD. The CDR3 has 14 amino acids. CDR3 sequence (DNA): TGTGCCGCCAAAGGGGCCAAAAGGGATCAGCCCCAGCATTTT. Translation gives CAAKGAKRDQPQHF.

The CDR3 DNA reads as TGTGCCAGCAGCGGGACTAGTCGCAGTCAGTACTTC. It specifies CASSGTSRSQYF. This chain connects TRBV12-3 or TRBV12-4 to TRBJ2-4; 8 bases are a match to TRBD2. The CDR3 sequence is 12 residues long. Trimming at V came to 6 bases and at J to 12 bases, leaving 7 bases not matched to a gene.

The V call is TRBV9, the J call TRBJ2-7; TRBD1 agrees at 10 bases. V lost 3 bases and J lost 9; bases outside the gene matches: 9. Per the germline V gene, CDR1 is SGDLS and CDR2 is YYNGEE. CDR3 length: 14 residues. The CDR3 coding sequence is TGTGCCAGCAGCGCGACCGGGACAGGGGAGTGGCAGTACTTC. Translated, it gives CASSATGTGEWQYF.

This clone was detected only once. This chain links TRBV6-1 with TRBJ2-7; D is possibly TRBD2 (7 bases). The CDR3 runs to 14 residues. The germline V and J ends were trimmed by 0 bases and 2 bases, with 8 bases remaining between them. Germline CDR1 and CDR2: MNHNS and SASEGT. CDR3 bases: TGTGCCAGCAGTGAAGCGGGGGGGCCCTACGAGCAGTACTTC. Translation: CASSEAGGPYEQYF.

The chain recombines TRBV15 with TRBJ1-4; 8 bases align to TRBD1. Per the germline V gene, CDR1 is LNHNV and CDR2 is YYDKDF (reference sequence). Trimming cost V 3 bases and J 4 bases; bases outside gene matches: 7. The CDR3 has 16 residues. The CDR3 nucleotides read TGTGCCACCAGCAGGGACCAGGGGGCTGGTAATGAAAAACTGTTTTTT. Encoded protein: CATSRDQGAGNEKLFF.

This chain uses TRBV6-5 with TRBJ2-6; D is possibly TRBD2 (5 bases). V was trimmed by 7 bases and J by 0 bases, leaving 10 bases between them. The CDR3 loop spans 15 amino acids. In germline, CDR1 is MNHEY, CDR2 SVGAGI. The CDR3 loop is CASTPAASGANVLTF. For the CDR3, the DNA is TGTGCCAGCACCCCAGCGGCCTCTGGGGCCAACGTCCTGACTTTC.

The CDR3 nucleotides read TGTGCCAGCCGGATTAGGCTAGCGGGGGATGTTGAGCAGTTCTTC. Amino acid sequence: CASRIRLAGDVEQFF. The chain combines TRBV27 with TRBJ2-1; 10 positions agree with TRBD2. The CDR3 has 15 amino acids. Germline V gene sequence: CDR1 MNHEY, CDR2 SMNVEV (reference sequence). V trimming: 8 bases; J trimming: 9 bases; junction bases outside the gene matches: 13.

The rearrangement links TRBV7-2 to TRBJ2-1; TRBD1 is a possible D gene (6 bases). The V gene's germline CDR1 is SGHTA and CDR2 FQGNSA. V was cut by 5 bases and J by 11 bases, with 28 bases left in between. The CDR3 sequence is 17 residues long. The CDR3 DNA reads as TGTGCCAGCAGCCCCCGGCAGGGGCGAATAGGACCGATCCAGCAGTTCTTC. Protein product: CASSPRQGRIGPIQQFF.

This chain links TRBV19 with TRBJ1-5; D might be TRBD1 (6 bases). V was clipped by 5 bases and J by 1 base, with 18 bases between them. Germline values: CDR1 LNHDA, CDR2 SQIVND (reference sequence). This CDR3 has 17 amino acids. In DNA, the CDR3 is TGTGCCAGTAGTCCGGACAGCCTATTTAGAAGCAATCAGCCCCAGCATTTT. Amino acid sequence: CASSPDSLFRSNQPQHF.

The chain links TRBV18 to TRBJ1-6; D might be TRBD1 (5 bases). The germline V gene has CDR1 KGHSH and CDR2 LQKENI. The germline V and J ends were trimmed by 0 bases and 0 bases, with 6 bases remaining between them. This CDR3 comprises 16 residues. The CDR3 nucleotides are TGTGCCAGCTCACCACCGGGGGGCTCCTATAATTCACCCCTCCACTTT. It is translated as CASSPPGGSYNSPLHF.

The gene calls are TRBV28 and TRBJ1-2, with 8 nucleotides matching TRBD1. Germline lookup yields CDR1 MDHEN and CDR2 SYDVKM. This CDR3 is built from 13 residues. With 8 bases clipped from V and 4 bases from J, the junction kept 6 bases outside the gene matches. The CDR3 region is CASCSGGVYGYTF. DNA of the CDR3: TGTGCCAGCTGCTCAGGGGGCGTCTATGGCTACACCTTC.

The CDR3 sequence: CAIGQGPNTEAFF. CDR3 in DNA: TGTGCCATCGGACAGGGTCCAAACACTGAAGCTTTCTTT. The chain couples TRBV10-3 to TRBJ1-1; TRBD1 matches 8 bases. Germline V gene sequence: CDR1 ENHRY, CDR2 SYGVKD. Trimming removed 8 bases from V and 2 bases from J; junction bases left unmatched: 4. CDR3 length: 13 amino acids.

The V gene is TRBV6-5, the J gene TRBJ2-5, with D tentatively TRBD2 (5 bases). Trimming removed 8 bases from V and 5 bases from J, with 21 bases in between. CDR1 is MNHEY, CDR2 SVGAGI, per germline. The CDR3 runs 15 residues. The CDR3 DNA sequence: TGTGCCAGCCGGGCCTGGGGAGACGTGTGGGAGACCCAGTACTTC. Amino acids: CASRAWGDVWETQYF.

V and J are TRBV28 and TRBJ1-6, with 7 bases that match TRBD1. From germline, CDR1 is MDHEN and CDR2 SYDVKM. The length of the CDR3 is 15 residues. The V gene end was trimmed by 5 bases and the J gene end by 15 bases; junction bases not matched to a gene: 16. The CDR3 sequence: CASSPAELAQGGLHF. The CDR3 nucleotides are TGTGCCAGCAGTCCCGCCGAGTTAGCCCAGGGGGGCCTCCACTTT.

The genes are TRBV6-5 and TRBJ1-6; 7 bases line up with TRBD1. The germline gives CDR1 MNHEY, CDR2 SVGAGI. This CDR3 is built from 16 residues. V gave up 0 bases and J gave up 8 bases; unmatched junction bases: 7. The CDR3 protein is CASSYSSKGAYSPLHF. CDR3 DNA sequence: TGTGCCAGCAGTTACTCCTCGAAGGGGGCATATTCACCCCTCCACTTT.

This chain links TRBV18 with TRBJ2-7; 7 bases are shared with TRBD1. The CDR3 contains 15 residues. The ends lost 3 bases at V and 0 bases at J; junction bases unmatched: 5. CDR1 and CDR2 from the germline V gene are KGHSH and LQKENI. CDR3 DNA sequence: TGTGCCAGCTCACCGCGGACAGGCAGCTCCTACGAGCAGTACTTC. Its translation: CASSPRTGSSYEQYF.

V gene TRBV19 combines with J gene TRBJ2-3; 12 bases align to TRBD2. This CDR3 contains 16 residues. V was pared by 5 bases and J by 3 bases, with 6 bases of the junction left unmatched. Germline CDR1 is LNHDA and CDR2 is SQIVND (reference sequence). CDR3 in DNA: TGTGCCAGTAGTGTCCGGACTAGCGGGGCTACAGATACGCAGTATTTT. Protein sequence: CASSVRTSGATDTQYF.

The CDR3 sequence: CASTPPGRVDEQYF. The CDR3 DNA is TGTGCCAGCACTCCCCCGGGGAGAGTGGACGAGCAGTACTTC. This rearrangement joins TRBV19 to TRBJ2-7; TRBD2 is a possible D gene (5 bases). The germline CDR1 and CDR2 sequences are LNHDA and SQIVND (reference sequence). The CDR3 length is 14 residues. The ends were cut back, 9 bases at V and 5 bases at J, with 20 bases in the middle.

The chain employs TRBV11-3 and TRBJ2-1; 7 bases agree with TRBD2. This CDR3 comprises 15 residues. After removal of 2 bases from V and 3 bases from J, the junction contained 4 bases not matched to a gene. The V gene's germline CDR1 is SGHNT and CDR2 YENEEA. This chain's CDR3 is CASSLSSGVYNEQFF. The CDR3 DNA is TGTGCCAGCAGCTTATCTAGCGGAGTCTACAATGAGCAGTTCTTC.

The chain couples TRBV27 to TRBJ1-6; no clear D. Germline V gene data show CDR1 as MNHEY and CDR2 as SMNVEV (reference sequence). The CDR3 covers 14 residues. Deletions cut 2 bases from V and 6 bases from J, with 8 bases between. CDR3 in DNA: TGTGCCAGCAGTTTAAGCGAGCTTAATTCACCCCTCCACTTT. As protein: CASSLSELNSPLHF.

This clone was recorded only once. The chain has TRBV9 and TRBJ2-5, with 14 bases matching TRBD2. This CDR3 spans 18 amino acids. Germline V gene data show CDR1 as SGDLS and CDR2 as YYNGEE. The V segment lost 2 bases and the J segment 5 bases; nucleotides outside the gene matches: 11. The CDR3 DNA sequence: TGTGCCAGCAGCGTTGGAAGACTAGCGGGGGGGCCTCTCGAGACCCAGTACTTC. Amino acid sequence: CASSVGRLAGGPLETQYF.

V is TRBV5-4 and J is TRBJ1-2, with TRBD1 matching 9 bases. V shed 4 bases, J shed 7 bases, and the junction held 8 bases outside the gene matches. Germline V gene sequence: CDR1 SGHNT, CDR2 YYREEE (reference sequence). The CDR3 covers 14 residues. CDR3 coding DNA: TGTGCCAGCAGCCCGACAGGGGGGTTACGTGGCTACACCTTC. It encodes CASSPTGGLRGYTF.

The chain is built from TRBV5-8 and TRBJ1-2; TRBD1 aligns across 10 bases. In germline, CDR1 is SGHTS, CDR2 YDEGEE. The CDR3 loop spans 15 amino acids. V gave up 4 bases and J gave up 3 bases; unmatched junction bases: 6. CDR3 DNA sequence: TGTGCCAGCAGCGCCAGGACAGGGGGACACTATGGCTACACCTTC. Its translation: CASSARTGGHYGYTF. Variable domain in full (rest from reference TRBV5-8 and TRBJ1-2): EAGVTQSPTHLIKTRGQQATLRCSPISGHTSVYWYQQALGLGLQFLLWYDEGEERNRGNFPPRFSGRQFPNYSSELNVNALELEDSALYLCASSARTGGHYGYTFGSGTRLTVV.

The CDR3 sequence: CASSPHPGQHTEAFF. DNA of the CDR3: TGTGCCAGCAGCCCTCACCCGGGTCAACACACCGAGGCTTTCTTT. J is TRBJ1-1 and V is TRBV6-2 or TRBV6-3, with D unresolved. V lost 6 bases and J lost 11, with 25 bases in between. Germline loops: CDR1 MNHEY, CDR2 SVGEGT. CDR3 length: 15 amino acids.

The V call is TRBV5-1, the J call TRBJ2-2; the match to TRBD1 covers 7 bases. V was pared by 4 bases and J by 6 bases, with 9 bases of the junction left unmatched. Germline CDR1 and CDR2: SGHRS and YFSETQ. The CDR3 contains 15 residues. In DNA, the CDR3 is TGCGCCAGCAGCCATACGGCGACAGGGTCCGGGGAGCTGTTTTTT. Its protein is CASSHTATGSGELFF.

The chain has TRBV19 and TRBJ2-2; D is undetermined. This CDR3 spans 13 amino acids. The V gene's germline CDR1 is LNHDA and CDR2 SQIVND (reference sequence). V was shortened by 4 bases and J by 3 bases, with 6 bases between the two germline ends. The CDR3 sequence is CASSTSDTGELFF. CDR3 in DNA: TGTGCCAGTAGTACTAGTGACACCGGGGAGCTGTTTTTT.

This chain joins TRBV11-3 and TRBJ1-1; 9 nucleotides match TRBD1. Germline CDR1 and CDR2: SGHNT and YENEEA. The V segment lost 3 bases and the J segment 6 bases; nucleotides outside the gene matches: 8. This CDR3 is built from 15 residues. The CDR3 reads CASSFVPGQGSEAFF. Written as DNA, the CDR3 is TGTGCCAGCAGCTTTGTCCCGGGACAGGGCTCTGAAGCTTTCTTT.

V is TRBV5-1 and J is TRBJ1-1; D unclear. Trimming left V 1 base short and J 8 bases short, with 6 bases between. This CDR3 has 11 amino acids. The germline V gene has CDR1 SGHRS and CDR2 YFSETQ. The CDR3 sequence: CASSLRGEAFF. The CDR3 bases are TGCGCCAGCAGCTTGCGCGGGGAAGCTTTCTTT.